The 17 T cell receptor beta chains in this list originate from one sample, sequenced in a study of T-cell memory formation after mild COVID-19. MiXCR was run by TCRdb on the 5' RACE reads, yielding one entry per CDR3 protein. This table has around 440,000 distinct CDR3 sequences, roughly 18% appearing once. Sample: PBMCs or a T cell subset sorted from them (not recorded which). These receptors originate from an adult woman who had mild COVID-19 (a few samples of this study predate the infection). Cell type and time point are not known.

There are many counts of this clonotype. The chain combines TRBV7-3 with TRBJ2-3, with 12 bases that match TRBD2. The CDR3 spans 18 residues. The germline CDR1 and CDR2 sequences are SGHTA and FQGTGA. V was pared by 1 base and J by 0 bases, with 5 bases of the junction left unmatched. CDR3 sequence: CASSLMASGGASTDTQYF. The CDR3 nucleotides are TGTGCCAGCAGCTTAATGGCTAGCGGGGGGGCTAGCACAGATACGCAGTATTTT.

This chain uses TRBV6-5 with TRBJ2-5; the match to TRBD1 covers 9 bases. Germline CDR1 is MNHEY and CDR2 is SVGAGI. CDR3 size: 14 residues. Germline trimming cut 5 bases from V and 7 bases from J; bases unmatched to any gene: 8. The CDR3 DNA is TGTGCCAGCAGTCTCGGACAGGGGTTCGGGACCCAGTACTTC. This translates into CASSLGQGFGTQYF.

This clonotype was counted between two and nine times. The chain combines TRBV27 with TRBJ1-2; D is perhaps TRBD1 (6 bases). Germline CDR1 is MNHEY and CDR2 is SMNVEV (reference sequence). Trimming left V 5 bases short and J 2 bases short, with 9 bases between. The CDR3 is 13 amino acids. The CDR3 region has the DNA TGTGCCAGCAGTCGGACAGAAAACTATGGCTACACCTTC. This codes for CASSRTENYGYTF.

This chain uses TRBV6-2 or TRBV6-3 with TRBJ2-1; 9 nucleotides agree with TRBD2. V trimming: 4 bases; J trimming: 5 bases; junction bases outside the gene matches: 6. The germline gives CDR1 MNHEY, CDR2 SVGEGT. This CDR3 is 15 amino acids long. Here the CDR3 reads CASSWAGLADNEQFF. CDR3 nucleotide sequence: TGTGCCAGCAGTTGGGCGGGACTAGCTGACAATGAGCAGTTCTTC.

The CDR3 here is CASSKSQGVGTDTQYF. CDR3 nucleotide sequence: TGTGCCAGTAGCAAATCCCAGGGAGTCGGCACAGATACGCAGTATTTT. The chain is built from TRBV19 and TRBJ2-3, with D possibly called TRBD1 or TRBD2 (5 bases each). The length of the CDR3 is 16 residues. Germline V CDR1 and CDR2: LNHDA, SQIVND (reference sequence). The V end lost 6 bases, the J end lost 1 base, and 17 bases lay between the germline ends.

This clonotype occurred a few times. V and J are TRBV12-3 or TRBV12-4 and TRBJ2-3; the D is unclear. V lost 1 base and J lost 5, with 7 bases in between. The CDR3 has 13 amino acids. The CDR3 DNA follows: TGTGCCAGCAGTTTAGGGGTTCTAGATACGCAGTATTTT. Translated: CASSLGVLDTQYF.

This clonotype was observed a handful of times. The genes are TRBV4-1 and TRBJ2-7, with D perhaps matching TRBD1 or TRBD2 (5 bases each). Germline V gives CDR1 MGHRA, CDR2 YSYEKL. The CDR3 runs to 18 residues. V lost 1 base to trimming and J lost 3 bases, with 22 bases between them. CDR3 protein: CASSQGLKGTKTLYEQYF. For the CDR3, the DNA is TGCGCCAGCAGCCAAGGCCTCAAAGGGACGAAAACGCTCTACGAGCAGTACTTC.

The sample holds many counts of this clonotype. V usage is TRBV10-2 and J usage is TRBJ1-2; D possibly corresponds to TRBD1 (5 bases). V was shortened by 6 bases and J by 4 bases, with 12 bases between the two germline ends. CDR3 length: 13 amino acids. The germline CDR1 and CDR2 sequences are WSHSY and SAAADI. The CDR3 bases are TGCGCCAGCAGGTCACAGGAGGTCTATGGCTACACCTTC. Its translation: CASRSQEVYGYTF.

For this clonotype: The germline gene is not matched at one end of the junction; a read error may be the cause. The chain couples TRBV28 to TRBJ1-6; D gene uncertain. CDR3 length: 15 residues. From germline, CDR1 is MDHEN and CDR2 SYDVKM. CDR3 in DNA: TGTGCCAGCAGTTTTCTCCATCGGGGTAATTCACCCCTTCACTTT. It codes for CASSFLHRGNSPLHF.

The CDR3 DNA follows: TGCGCCAGCAGCTTGGCCAGGCTAGCGGGGGGGCGTATTTACAATGAGCAGTTCTTC. It translates to CASSLARLAGGRIYNEQFF. The V gene is TRBV5-1, the J gene TRBJ2-1; 12 positions agree with TRBD2. The CDR3 consists of 19 residues. J was trimmed by 4 bases and V by 0 bases; bases with no gene match: 11. Germline loops: CDR1 SGHRS, CDR2 YFSETQ. Full variable domain (rest looked up from reference TRBV5-1 and TRBJ2-1): KAGVTQTPRYLIKTRGQQVTLSCSPISGHRSVSWYQQTPGQGLQFLFEYFSETQRNKGNFPGRFSGRQFSNSRSEMNVSTLELGDSALYLCASSLARLAGGRIYNEQFFGPGTRLTVL.

This clonotype was counted only a few times. The V gene is TRBV29-1, the J gene TRBJ1-6; D is undetermined. The germline CDR1 and CDR2 sequences are SQVTM and ANQGSEA. The CDR3 is 14 residues long. Trimming removed 5 bases at V and 6 bases at J, with 14 bases between. Here the CDR3 DNA reads TGCAGCGTTTCTAGGAGGGTTATTAATTCACCCCTCCACTTT. Translated: CSVSRRVINSPLHF. The full variable domain, completed using reference TRBV29-1 and TRBJ1-6, is SAVISQKPSRDICQRGTSLTIQCQVDSQVTMMFWYRQQPGQSLTLIATANQGSEATYESGFVIDKFPISRPNLTFSTLTVSNMSPEDSSIYLCSVSRRVINSPLHFGNGTRLTVT.

The rearrangement uses TRBV19 and TRBJ2-7, with TRBD1 matching over 7 bases. The CDR3 has 15 residues. J lost 2 bases, V lost 8 bases, and 12 bases had no gene match. Germline values: CDR1 LNHDA, CDR2 SQIVND (reference sequence). The CDR3 DNA reads as TGTGCCAGTTCCAAACGGACAGGCGAGGCCTACGAGCAGTACTTC. Protein: CASSKRTGEAYEQYF.

This clonotype has just a few counts. This sequence joins TRBV29-1 and TRBJ2-3; D not certain. Trimming shortened V by 4 bases and J by 3 bases, and 11 bases separated the two germline ends. The CDR3 sequence is 13 residues long. CDR1 and CDR2 from the germline V gene are SQVTM and ANQGSEA. The CDR3 nucleotides read TGCAGCGTTGTAACCGATAATACAGATACGCAGTATTTT. Amino acid sequence: CSVVTDNTDTQYF.

This sequence joins TRBV3-1 and TRBJ1-1; D uncertain. Germline CDR1 is LGHDT and CDR2 is YNNKEL (reference sequence). The CDR3 contains 13 residues. V was pared by 1 base and J by 4 bases, with 7 bases between. CDR3 loop: CASSQVAGTEAFF. The CDR3 DNA is TGTGCCAGCAGCCAAGTGGCTGGCACTGAAGCTTTCTTT.

Many counts were recorded for this clonotype. The gene calls are TRBV6-5 and TRBJ1-6; D is uncertain. The germline gives CDR1 MNHEY, CDR2 SVGAGI. The V end was cut by 0 bases, the J end by 7 bases, with 10 bases between. This CDR3 contains 15 residues. This chain's CDR3 is CASSYSDGLNSPLHF. DNA for the CDR3: TGTGCCAGCAGTTACTCGGACGGACTAAATTCACCCCTCCACTTT.

The V and J genes are TRBV18 and TRBJ2-7; 7 positions match TRBD2. CDR3 length: 16 amino acids. Per germline, CDR1 KGHSH and CDR2 LQKENI. V lost 2 bases and J lost 5; bases outside the gene matches: 12. Here the CDR3 reads CASSPVAGGSFHEQYF. The CDR3 nucleotides are TGTGCCAGCTCACCAGTGGCTGGCGGGAGTTTCCACGAGCAGTACTTC.

The chain combines TRBV18 with TRBJ2-1, with unresolved D. V was clipped by 3 bases and J by 6 bases, with 18 bases between them. The CDR3 totals 16 residues. Germline values: CDR1 KGHSH, CDR2 LQKENI. CDR3 DNA sequence: TGTGCCAGCTCACCCGAAGCTGGGAATTGGCTCAATGAGCAGTTCTTC. Its protein is CASSPEAGNWLNEQFF.